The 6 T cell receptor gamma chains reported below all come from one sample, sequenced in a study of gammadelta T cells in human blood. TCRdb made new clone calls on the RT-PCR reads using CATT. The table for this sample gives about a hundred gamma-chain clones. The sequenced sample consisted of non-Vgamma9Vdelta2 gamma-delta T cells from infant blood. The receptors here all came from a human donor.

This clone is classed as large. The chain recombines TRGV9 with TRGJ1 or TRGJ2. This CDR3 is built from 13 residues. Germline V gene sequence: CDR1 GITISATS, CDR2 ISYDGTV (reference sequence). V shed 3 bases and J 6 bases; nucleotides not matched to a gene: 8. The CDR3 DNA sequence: TGTGCCTTGTGGGAGCACCTGGTTTATAAGAAACTCTTT. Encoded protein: CALWEHLVYKKLF.

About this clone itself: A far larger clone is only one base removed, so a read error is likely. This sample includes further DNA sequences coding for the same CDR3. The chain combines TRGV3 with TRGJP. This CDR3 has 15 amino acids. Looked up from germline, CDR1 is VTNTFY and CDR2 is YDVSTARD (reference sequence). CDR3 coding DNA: TGTGCTACCTGGGACAGAGAGTTGGGCAAAAAAATCAAGGTATTT. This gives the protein CATWDRELGKKIKVF.

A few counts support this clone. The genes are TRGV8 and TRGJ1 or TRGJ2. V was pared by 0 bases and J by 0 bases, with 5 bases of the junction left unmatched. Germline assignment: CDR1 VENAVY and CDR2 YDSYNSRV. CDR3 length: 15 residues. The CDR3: CATWDRSENYYKKLF. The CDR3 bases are TGTGCCACCTGGGATAGGAGTGAGAATTATTATAAGAAACTCTTT.

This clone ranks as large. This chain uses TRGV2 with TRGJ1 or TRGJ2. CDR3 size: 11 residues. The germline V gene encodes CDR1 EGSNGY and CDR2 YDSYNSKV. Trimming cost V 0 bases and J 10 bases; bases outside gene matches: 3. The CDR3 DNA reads TGTGCCACCTGGGACGGGCGGAAGAAACTCTTT. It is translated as CATWDGRKKLF.

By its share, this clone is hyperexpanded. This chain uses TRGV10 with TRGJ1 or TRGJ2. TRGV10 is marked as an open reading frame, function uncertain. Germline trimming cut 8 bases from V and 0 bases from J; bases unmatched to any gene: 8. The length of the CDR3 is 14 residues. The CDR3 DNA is TGTGCTGCGTGGGATTATTGGAATTATTATAAGAAACTCTTT. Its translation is CAAWDYWNYYKKLF.

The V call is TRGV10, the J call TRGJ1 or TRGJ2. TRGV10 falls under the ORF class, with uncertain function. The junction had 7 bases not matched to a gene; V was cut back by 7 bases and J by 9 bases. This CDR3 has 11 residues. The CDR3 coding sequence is TGTGCTGCGTGGTCTAGTTGTAAGAAACTCTTT. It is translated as CAAWSSCKKLF.